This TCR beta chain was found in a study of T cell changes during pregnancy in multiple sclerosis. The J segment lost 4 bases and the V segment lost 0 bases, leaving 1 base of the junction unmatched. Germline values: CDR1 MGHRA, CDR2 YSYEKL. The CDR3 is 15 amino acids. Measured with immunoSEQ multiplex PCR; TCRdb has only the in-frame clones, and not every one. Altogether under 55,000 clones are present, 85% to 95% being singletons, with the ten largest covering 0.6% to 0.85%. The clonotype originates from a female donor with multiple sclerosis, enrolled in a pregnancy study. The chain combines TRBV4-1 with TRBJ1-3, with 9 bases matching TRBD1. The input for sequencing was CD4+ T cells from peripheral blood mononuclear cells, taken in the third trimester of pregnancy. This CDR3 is CASSQDGTGGNTIYF. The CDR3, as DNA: TGCGCCAGCAGCCAAGACGGGACAGGGGGAAACACCATATATTTT.